Shown below are 9 T cell receptor beta chains from a single sample sequenced in a study of response to subunit inactivated influenza vaccine. TCRdb used MiXCR to reprocess the RT-PCR reads, holding one entry per CDR3 protein. The sample includes about 800,000 distinct CDR3 sequences, over 20% seen only once; the top ten take about a tenth. The sample here was PBMCs from blood, taken approximately 5 days after vaccination. These receptor sequences come from a man aged 50 to 59 who received an inactivated influenza vaccine.

This clonotype has only a few counts. The chain couples TRBV28 to TRBJ1-1; 9 nucleotides match TRBD1. Germline CDR1 MDHEN, CDR2 SYDVKM. This CDR3 comprises 15 residues. V was pared by 5 bases and J by 4 bases, with 8 bases of the junction left unmatched. CDR3 in amino acids: CASSPLGQGGTEAFF. CDR3 coding DNA: TGTGCCAGCAGTCCCTTGGGACAGGGTGGCACTGAAGCTTTCTTT.

This chain links TRBV18 with TRBJ2-3; no firm D call. The CDR3 sequence is 16 residues long. V lost 0 bases, J lost 0 bases, and 10 bases lay in between. CDR1 and CDR2 (germline): KGHSH, LQKENI. This chain's CDR3 is CASSPPMSGSTDTQYF. For the CDR3, the DNA is TGTGCCAGCTCACCACCGATGTCAGGAAGCACAGATACGCAGTATTTT. The whole variable domain, remainder taken from reference TRBV18 and TRBJ2-3, is NAGVMQNPRHLVRRRGQEARLRCSPMKGHSHVYWYRQLPEEGLKFMVYLQKENIIDESGMPKERFSAEFPKEGPSILRIQQVVRGDSAAYFCASSPPMSGSTDTQYFGPGTRLTVL.

The table lists this clonotype with a few counts. The chain recombines TRBV16 with TRBJ2-7; D is uncertain. The germline CDR1 and CDR2 sequences are KGHSY and FQNENV. This CDR3 is 15 amino acids long. Deletions cut 0 bases from V and 2 bases from J, with 11 bases between. For the CDR3, the DNA is TGTGCCAGCAGCCAATCCCCAGTTCCAGCCTACGAGCAGTACTTC. This codes for CASSQSPVPAYEQYF. The whole variable domain, filled in from reference TRBV16 and TRBJ2-7, reads GEEVAQTPKHLVRGEGQKAKLYCAPIKGHSYVFWYQQVLKNEFKFLISFQNENVFDETGMPKERFSAKCLPNSPCSLEIQATKLEDSAVYFCASSQSPVPAYEQYFGPGTRLTVT.

The V call is TRBV7-2, the J call TRBJ2-1, with D hard to call. This CDR3 contains 17 residues. Germline lookup yields CDR1 SGHTA and CDR2 FQGNSA. With 3 bases removed from V and 4 bases from J, the gap between germline ends came to 19 bases. The CDR3 sequence is CASSFNEGYLRYNEQFF. The DNA of the CDR3 is TGTGCCAGCAGCTTCAACGAAGGATATTTGCGATACAATGAGCAGTTCTTC.

This rearrangement joins TRBV6-5 to TRBJ2-7; D not resolved. The CDR3 is made up of 14 amino acids. Germline loops: CDR1 MNHEY, CDR2 SVGAGI. Trimming removed 2 bases at V and 3 bases at J, with 11 bases between. CDR3 in DNA: TGTGCCAGCAGTTACAGCGACAAGTACTACGAGCAGTACTTC. Translation gives CASSYSDKYYEQYF.

This clonotype occurred a few times. V usage is TRBV20-1 and J usage is TRBJ2-3; D gene uncertain. Germline V gene sequence: CDR1 DFQATT, CDR2 SNEGSKA (reference sequence). This CDR3 comprises 12 residues. Between the trimmed V and J ends, which lost 5 bases and 4 bases, there was a span of 10 bases. CDR3 nucleotides: TGCAGTGCTGGACGTGGGCCAGATACGCAGTATTTT. Protein product: CSAGRGPDTQYF.

This chain connects TRBV5-1 to TRBJ2-7; TRBD1 matches at 8 bases. The CDR3 covers 14 residues. In germline, CDR1 is SGHRS, CDR2 YFSETQ. Trimming at V came to 4 bases and at J to 3 bases, leaving 6 bases not matched to a gene. The CDR3 reads CASSGPGQDYEQYF. For the CDR3, the DNA is TGCGCCAGCAGCGGACCGGGACAGGACTACGAGCAGTACTTC.

The V and J genes are TRBV4-3 and TRBJ2-1, with D hard to call. The CDR3 is made up of 15 amino acids. V gave up 0 bases and J gave up 6 bases, with 12 bases separating them. The germline gives CDR1 LGHNA, CDR2 YSLEER. Here the CDR3 DNA reads TGCGCCAGCAGCCAAGACCTTACAAGAGGCAATGAGCAGTTCTTC. This gives the protein CASSQDLTRGNEQFF.

The chain joins TRBV12-3 or TRBV12-4 to TRBJ1-4, with D possibly TRBD1 on 5 matching bases. The germline V and J ends were trimmed by 3 bases and 7 bases, with 15 bases remaining between them. This CDR3 spans 15 amino acids. The CDR3 nucleotides read TGTGCCAGCAGTTTTTCCGCAGGGTCGAGTGAAAAACTGTTTTTT. This translates into CASSFSAGSSEKLFF.